These T cell receptor beta chains were read from a single sample in a study of blood T cell repertoires in COVID-19. Sequenced by immunoSEQ multiplex PCR; TCRdb stores in-frame clones only, minus some. The table lists 300,000 to 350,000 clones, almost 90% of them singletons, with 3.5% to 5% in the top ten. The sample consisted of PBMCs or T cells enriched from blood (not recorded which). All receptors come from a woman aged 18-30 years with acute COVID-19. The CDR3 runs from the conserved cysteine through the conserved F or W. A D gene is named only where the DNA matches it firmly. Not every row has a clone size; where given, it reads once, few, many or a size class.

TRBV5-1,.,.,TRBJ2-3,TGCGCCAGCAGCTTGGATCGGTCCGGGAGCACAGATACGCAGTATTTT,CASSLDRSGSTDTQYF
TRBV28,.,.,TRBJ1-5,TGTGCCAGCAGCTCGGGGGGTAAAGGACAGCCCCAGCATTTT,CASSSGGKGQPQHF
TRBV5-6,.,TRBD1,TRBJ1-4,TGTGCCAGCAGCTTGGCCGGGTACGGGACAGAGGTTGGAAAACTGTTTTTT,CASSLAGYGTEVGKLFF
TRBV29-1,.,.,TRBJ1-3,TGCAGCGTCGGTTGGGAGTGGGGTCAGGGGAGAAACACCATATATTTT,CSVGWEWGQGRNTIYF
TRBV18,.,.,TRBJ1-3,TGTGCCAGCTCACCCCTGGGACAATCCGGAGGAAACACCATATATTTT,CASSPLGQSGGNTIYF
TRBV28,.,.,TRBJ1-1,TGTGCCAGCAGTTTCTACCGAGAGAACACTGAAGCTTTCTTT,CASSFYRENTEAFF
TRBV19,.,.,TRBJ1-2,TGTGCCAGTAAAGGGGATACGTATGGCTACACCTTC,CASKGDTYGYTF
TRBV27,.,.,TRBJ1-5,TGTGCCAGCAGTTTTGACATAAGTGCCAATCAGCCCCAGCATTTT,CASSFDISANQPQHF
TRBV12-3/TRBV12-4,.,.,TRBJ1-5,TGTGCCAGCAGTTTCGGAGGGAATCAGCCCCAGCATTTT,CASSFGGNQPQHF
TRBV2,.,.,TRBJ2-4,TGTGCCAGCAGTGTAGGGGGTCGGGTCATTCAGTACTTC,CASSVGGRVIQYF
TRBV7-3,.,TRBD2,TRBJ2-1,TGTGCCAGCAGCTTAAAGGGACTAGATATTAATGAGCAGTTCTTC,CASSLKGLDINEQFF
TRBV7-9,.,TRBD2,TRBJ2-7,TGTGCCAGCAGCTTAGGAAAAGGACTAGCGGGAGGCAGGGCCTACGAGCAGTACTTC,CASSLGKGLAGGRAYEQYF
TRBV2,.,.,TRBJ1-4,TGTGCCAGCAGTCCAGGGACAACTAATGAAAAACTGTTTTTT,CASSPGTTNEKLFF
TRBV12-3/TRBV12-4,.,.,TRBJ2-7,TGTGCCAGCAGTACAGGTTCCTACGAGCAGTACTTC,CASSTGSYEQYF
TRBV7-2,.,TRBD2,TRBJ2-7,TGTGCCAGCAGCTTCGACGGGACTACCTACGAGCAGTACTTC,CASSFDGTTYEQYF
TRBV28,.,.,TRBJ1-1,TGTGCCAGCAGTTTTCGCGGGGTCACTGAAGCTTTCTTT,CASSFRGVTEAFF
TRBV28,.,.,TRBJ1-1,TGTGCCAGCAGTCCCGAACTCACTGAAGCTTTCTTT,CASSPELTEAFF
TRBV5-1,.,.,TRBJ2-3,TGCGCCAGCAGCCCCAACAGGGGGTGGGTAGCGGGAGCAGCAGATACGCAGTATTTT,CASSPNRGWVAGAADTQYF
TRBV10-3,.,TRBD1,TRBJ1-3,TGTGCCATCAGAACCAGGGACAGGGATAGCTCTGGAAACACCATATATTTT,CAIRTRDRDSSGNTIYF
TRBV12-5,.,.,TRBJ1-1,TGTGCTAGTGGTTTGGCAAGAAATGTTCACAGGGCGGAGGCGGGGGACACTGAAGCTTTCTTT,CASGLARNVHRAEAGDTEAFF
TRBV7-6,.,.,TRBJ2-7,TGTGCCAGCAGCTTAGCGAGCGGGACATCGTCCGAGCAGTACTTC,CASSLASGTSSEQYF
TRBV6-5,once,.,TRBJ1-2,TGTGCCAGCAAGACATCCTATGGCTACACCTTC,CASKTSYGYTF
TRBV7-9,.,.,TRBJ1-5,TGTGCCAGCAGCTTAGGGACACTCAATCAGCCCCAGCATTTT,CASSLGTLNQPQHF
TRBV18,.,.,TRBJ1-1,TGTGCCAGCTCACCCCAACCTGGAGTTAGGGGCACTGAAGCTTTCTTT,CASSPQPGVRGTEAFF
TRBV28,.,.,TRBJ1-5,TGTGCCAGCCGGGAGTTTGTAGGGCCCCAGCATTTT,CASREFVGPQHF
TRBV6-5,.,TRBD1,TRBJ2-5,TGTGCCAGCAGATTACACAGGGGTTCCCAGGAGACCCAGTACTTC,CASRLHRGSQETQYF
TRBV27,.,.,TRBJ1-2,TGTGCCAGCAGTTCTCGGAACGGGGACTATGGCTACACCTTC,CASSSRNGDYGYTF
TRBV10-2,.,TRBD1,TRBJ1-2,TGCGCCAGCCGGGGGGACAGGGGTTATGTGGATGGCTACACCTTC,CASRGDRGYVDGYTF
TRBV7-3,.,.,TRBJ1-1,TGTGCCAGCAGCCCCCAAGGAGGCACTGAAGCTTTCTTT,CASSPQGGTEAFF
TRBV5-6,.,TRBD1,TRBJ2-7,TGTGCCAGCAGCTTCGGACAGGGGAGGATAGTGCGCGAGCAGTACTTC,CASSFGQGRIVREQYF
TRBV9,.,.,TRBJ1-2,TGTGCCAGCAGCGTAGCAGAGGGAAACTATGGCTACACCTTC,CASSVAEGNYGYTF
TRBV25-1,.,.,TRBJ1-6,TGTGCCAGCAGTGGGCCTACAGGGAATTCACCCCTCCACTTT,CASSGPTGNSPLHF
TRBV24-1,once,TRBD1,TRBJ2-3,TGTGCCACCAGGGGGGGACAGGGGGCAGATACGCAGTATTTT,CATRGGQGADTQYF